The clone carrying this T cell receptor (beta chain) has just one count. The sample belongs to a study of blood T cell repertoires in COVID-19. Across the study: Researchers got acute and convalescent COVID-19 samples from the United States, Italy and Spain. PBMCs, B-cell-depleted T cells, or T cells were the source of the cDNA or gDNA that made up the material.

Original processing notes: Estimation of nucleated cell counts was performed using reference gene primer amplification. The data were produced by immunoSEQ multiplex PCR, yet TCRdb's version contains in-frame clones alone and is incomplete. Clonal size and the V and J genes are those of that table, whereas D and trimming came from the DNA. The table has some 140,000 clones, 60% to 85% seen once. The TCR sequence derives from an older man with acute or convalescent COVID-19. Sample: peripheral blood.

The CDR3, as DNA: TGTGCCAGCAGTCGACTAGCGGGGGCGATAGATACGCAGTATTTT. Translated: CASSRLAGAIDTQYF. The gene calls are TRBV6-6 and TRBJ2-3, with 12 positions matching TRBD2. Germline V gene data show CDR1 as MNHNY and CDR2 as SVGAGI (reference sequence). The V and J ends lost 5 bases and 5 bases, in that order; junction bases with no gene match: 5. This CDR3 is 15 amino acids long.